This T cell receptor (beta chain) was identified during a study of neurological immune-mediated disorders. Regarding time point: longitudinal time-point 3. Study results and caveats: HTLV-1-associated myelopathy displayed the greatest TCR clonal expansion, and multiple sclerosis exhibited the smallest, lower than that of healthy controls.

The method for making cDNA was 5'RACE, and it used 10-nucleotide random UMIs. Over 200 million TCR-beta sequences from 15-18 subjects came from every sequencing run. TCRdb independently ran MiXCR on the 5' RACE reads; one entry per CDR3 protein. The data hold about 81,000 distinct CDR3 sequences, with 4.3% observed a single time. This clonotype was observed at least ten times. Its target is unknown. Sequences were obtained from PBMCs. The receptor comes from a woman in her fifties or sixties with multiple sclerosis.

The CDR3 nucleotides are TGTGCCATTTCGACAGGTAGTAGCAATCAGCCCCAGCATTTT. This encodes CAISTGSSNQPQHF. The rearrangement links TRBV10-3 to TRBJ1-5; D may be TRBD1 (6 bases). Germline assignment: CDR1 ENHRY and CDR2 SYGVKD. Trimming stripped 9 bases from V and 0 bases from J, with 12 bases between. The CDR3 is 14 amino acids.